Here is one TCR beta chain with its context. V was pared by 3 bases and J by 2 bases, with 2 bases of the junction left unmatched. Germline-derived CDR1 and CDR2 are SGHDT and YYEEEE. The CDR3 runs to 14 residues. Sequencing used immunoSEQ multiplex PCR; TCRdb keeps in-frame clones, though not all of them. The repertoire includes about 28,000 clones, less than 90% of them detected once, and roughly 37% sits in the top ten. This entry is derived from a study of OX40 agonist ivuxolimab in advanced cancers. Study in general: A partial response was reached by three patients: one with hepatocellular carcinoma and two with cutaneous melanoma.

The sequence was obtained from an adult with an advanced solid tumor such as melanoma, head and neck, liver or kidney cancer. Sequencing was performed on CD4+ or CD8+ T cells sorted from blood, taken in a trial of the OX40 agonist ivuxolimab. The chain joins TRBV5-6 to TRBJ2-7; 10 positions match TRBD2. Here the CDR3 reads CASSSTSGPYEQYF. CDR3 DNA sequence: TGTGCCAGCAGCTCGACTAGCGGGCCCTACGAGCAGTACTTC.